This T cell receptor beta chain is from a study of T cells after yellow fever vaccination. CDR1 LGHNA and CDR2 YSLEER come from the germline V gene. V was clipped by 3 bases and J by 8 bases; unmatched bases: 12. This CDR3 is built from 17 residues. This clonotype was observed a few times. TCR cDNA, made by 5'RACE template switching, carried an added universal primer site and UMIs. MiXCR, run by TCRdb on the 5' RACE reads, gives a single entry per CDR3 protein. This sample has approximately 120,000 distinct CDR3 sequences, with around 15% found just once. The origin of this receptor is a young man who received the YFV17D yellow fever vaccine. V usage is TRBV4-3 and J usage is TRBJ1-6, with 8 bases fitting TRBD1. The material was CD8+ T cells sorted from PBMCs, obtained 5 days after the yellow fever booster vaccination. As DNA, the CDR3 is TGCGCCAGCAGCCAGATTGTACTGGACAGGGAAGATTCACCCCTCCACTTT. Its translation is CASSQIVLDREDSPLHF.